These T cell receptor beta chains were read from a single sample in a study of cytomegalovirus exposure and HLA in healthy donors. Only in-frame clones appear in the TCRdb table, and some are missing; sequencing was by immunoSEQ multiplex PCR. The table records some 150,000 clones, 65% to 85% of them present only once. The specimen sequenced was PBMCs. The receptors were gathered from a woman aged 18-29 years in good health and CMV-seronegative. Each CDR3 is given with its conserved first and last residue. The D gene is left open where the match is weak. Size is stated for part of the rows, as once, few or many counts, or as a class when the clone is expanded.

>-|-|TRBJ2-7|TRBV7-2
TGTGCCAGCAGCGTCCGGGGCGGGAACGAGCAGTACTTC
CASSVRGGNEQYF
>TRBD1|-|TRBJ2-7|TRBV5-1
TGCGCCAGCAGCAACCGAGGGGGCGCCGAGCAGTACTTC
CASSNRGGAEQYF
>TRBD2|-|TRBJ2-1|TRBV7-6
TGTGCCAGCAGTTTTTTCCCTGGACTAGCGGGAGGGCGTGCGCCTGAGCAGTTCTTC
CASSFFPGLAGGRAPEQFF
>TRBD1|-|TRBJ1-1|TRBV7-3
TGTGCCAGCAGCCAGGGGGGACAGACGAACACTGAAGCTTTCTTT
CASSQGGQTNTEAFF
>TRBD2|-|TRBJ2-2|TRBV11-1
TGTGCCAGCAGCACGAGGGACTACAACACCGGGGAGCTGTTTTTT
CASSTRDYNTGELFF
>TRBD2|-|TRBJ2-7|TRBV15
TGTGCCACCAGCAGAGATAGCCAGCGGGGCTCCTACGAGCAGTACTTC
CATSRDSQRGSYEQYF
>-|-|TRBJ1-2|TRBV5-1
TGCGCCAGCAGCTTAGCACAGGGTACTGGCTACACCTTC
CASSLAQGTGYTF
>-|-|TRBJ2-2|TRBV7-6
TGTGCCAGCAGCTTAGAACAGTCCACCGGGGAGCTGTTTTTT
CASSLEQSTGELFF
>TRBD2|-|TRBJ2-6|TRBV2
TGTGCCAGCAGTGACGAGCGGGAGGGCTCTGGGGCCAACGTCCTGACTTTC
CASSDEREGSGANVLTF
>-|-|TRBJ2-7|TRBV18
TGTGCCAGCTCTGAGCAAAGTTCCTACGAGCAGTACTTC
CASSEQSSYEQYF
>-|-|TRBJ2-7|TRBV7-8
TGTGCCAGCAGCTTAGGTTTGCGGGATAGCTCCTACGAGCAGTACTTC
CASSLGLRDSSYEQYF
>-|once|TRBJ2-7|TRBV15
TGTGCCACCAGCAGGGCCAGACAGGCCTCCTACGAGCAGTACTTC
CATSRARQASYEQYF
>-|-|TRBJ1-1|TRBV21-1
-
CASSNLVGSGNTEAFF
>TRBD1|-|TRBJ2-1|TRBV5-4
TGTGCCAGCAGCTCCGGACAGGGGGACTCCTACAATGAGCAGTTCTTC
CASSSGQGDSYNEQFF
>-|-|TRBJ2-1|TRBV6-4
TGTGCCAGCAGTGATTATCCGTCCAATGAGCAGTTCTTC
CASSDYPSNEQFF
>-|-|TRBJ1-1|TRBV28
TGTGCCAGCAGGAAGGGGTATACTGAAGCTTTCTTT
CASRKGYTEAFF
>-|few|TRBJ1-4|TRBV28
TGTGCCAGCAGGCTACAGGAATTGGGTGAAAAACTGTTTTTT
CASRLQELGEKLFF
>-|-|TRBJ2-1|TRBV5-4
TGTGCCAGCAGCTTAGCCACGGCGCGGGCCAATGAGCAGTTCTTC
CASSLATARANEQFF
>TRBD2|-|TRBJ2-5|TRBV19
TGTGCCAGTAGTAACCTGGGGGGGGAGACCCAGTACTTC
CASSNLGGETQYF
>TRBD2|many|TRBJ2-2|TRBV4-2
TGTGCCAGCAGCCGACTAGCGGGAGACACCGGGGAGCTGTTTTTT
CASSRLAGDTGELFF
>-|-|TRBJ2-2|TRBV6-1
TGTGCCAGCACGGGGTACGGCACCGGGGAGCTGTTTTTT
CASTGYGTGELFF
>-|-|TRBJ2-2|TRBV7-8
TGTGCCAGCAGTTTGTTAACCGGGGAGCTGTTTTTT
CASSLLTGELFF
>-|once|TRBJ2-7|TRBV2
TGTGCCAGCAACGCCGGGGATCTCTCCTACGAGCAGTACTTC
CASNAGDLSYEQYF
>TRBD2|-|TRBJ2-7|TRBV28
TGTGCCAGCAGTCCCCCGGGGAGGGTACCCTACGAGCAGTACTTC
CASSPPGRVPYEQYF
>-|-|TRBJ2-2|TRBV5-1
TGCGCCAGCAGCTTGGGAGAGGCAACCGGGGAGCTGTTTTTT
CASSLGEATGELFF
>-|-|TRBJ1-1|TRBV5-1
TGCGCCAGCAGCTTGGTAGGCGGAATGAACACTGAAGCTTTCTTT
CASSLVGGMNTEAFF
>-|-|TRBJ1-2|TRBV28
TGTGCCAGCCTCAGAGGCTATGGCTACACCTTC
CASLRGYGYTF
>TRBD1|-|TRBJ1-5|TRBV18
TGTGCCAGCTCACCAGGGACAGGGAACAATCAGCCCCAGCATTTT
CASSPGTGNNQPQHF
>TRBD2|-|TRBJ2-1|TRBV2
TGTGCCAGCAGTGAAGCTAGCGGGATAGTCAATGAGCAGTTCTTC
CASSEASGIVNEQFF
>-|-|TRBJ2-1|TRBV19
TGTGCCAGTAGTACAAGGGGGGGAGAAGTCTCCTACAATGAGCAGTTCTTC
CASSTRGGEVSYNEQFF
>TRBD1|-|TRBJ1-1|TRBV19
TGTGCCAGTAGTATTAGACAGGGGGCGACTAACACTGAAGCTTTCTTT
CASSIRQGATNTEAFF
>-|-|TRBJ2-2|TRBV6-1
TGTGCCAGCAGGGAATACCTATACTATTCACTGCCCGGGGAGCTGTTTTTT
CASREYLYYSLPGELFF
>TRBD2|-|TRBJ2-3|TRBV5-4
TGTGCCAGCAGCTTGTTGGCTAGCGGCCTCACAGATACGCAGTATTTT
CASSLLASGLTDTQYF
>-|-|TRBJ2-7|TRBV7-9
TGTTCCAGCAGTTTCCCGAGGATTTCAACAGGCTACGAGCAGTACTTC
CSSSFPRISTGYEQYF
>-|-|TRBJ1-1|TRBV7-9
TGTGCCAGCAGCTTAGAGGGCAGGGGATGGACTGAAGCTTTCTTT
CASSLEGRGWTEAFF
>TRBD2|-|TRBJ2-3|TRBV10-3
TGTGCCATCAGTGAGGGGGGGGGAGGAACAGATACGCAGTATTTT
CAISEGGGGTDTQYF
>-|-|TRBJ1-1|TRBV30
TGTGCCTGGAGTGTACTGGAGGCCACTGAAGCTTTCTTT
CAWSVLEATEAFF
>TRBD1|-|TRBJ1-4|TRBV7-9
TGTGCCAGCAGCTACCGACAGGGGCAAAATGAAAAACTGTTTTTT
CASSYRQGQNEKLFF
>TRBD1|-|TRBJ1-3|TRBV19
TGTGCCAGCACCCGACAGGGGGTGAGGGACACCATATATTTT
CASTRQGVRDTIYF